This T cell receptor (beta chain) was profiled in a study of T cells in Graves' hyperthyroidism and ophthalmopathy. On the study more broadly: Sampling of peripheral blood happened at initial diagnosis, prior to any treatment. Study-wide points: A 13 V-J model separated ophthalmopathy from stable hyperthyroidism.

Per germline, CDR1 DFQATT and CDR2 SNEGSKA (reference sequence). The CDR3 covers 18 residues. The V segment lost 0 bases and the J segment 0 bases; nucleotides outside the gene matches: 5. Remarks on this clonotype: Its specificity is not known.

Amplified TCR beta CDR3 regions came from RNA transcripts. In the first-round RT-PCR of the TCR CDR3, the HTBI primer set was used. TCRdb called the multiplex PCR reads again in MiXCR, with one record for every CDR3 protein. This sample carries about 700,000 distinct CDR3 sequences, 14% of them seen once, and the ten largest clones take roughly a tenth. The sequence was obtained from a woman between 18 and 29 years old with Graves' hyperthyroidism. Sequencing input: blood. The rearrangement joins TRBV20-1 to TRBJ2-4, with 13 bases matching TRBD2. CDR3: CSAREGLAGYVAKNIQYF. In DNA, the CDR3 is TGCAGTGCTAGAGAGGGACTAGCGGGATATGTAGCCAAAAACATTCAGTACTTC.